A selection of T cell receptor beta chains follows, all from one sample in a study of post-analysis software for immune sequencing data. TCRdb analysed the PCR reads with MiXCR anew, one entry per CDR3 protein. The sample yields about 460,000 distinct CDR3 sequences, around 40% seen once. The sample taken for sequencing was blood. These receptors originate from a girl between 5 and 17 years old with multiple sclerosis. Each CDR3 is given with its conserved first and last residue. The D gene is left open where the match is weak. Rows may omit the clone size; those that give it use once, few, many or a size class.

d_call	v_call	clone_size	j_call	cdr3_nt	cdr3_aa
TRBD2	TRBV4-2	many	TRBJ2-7	TGTGCCAGCAGCCTCGAGGGACTAGCGGGAGGATTTTACGAGCAGTACTTC	CASSLEGLAGGFYEQYF
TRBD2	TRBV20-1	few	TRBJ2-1	TGCAGTGCAACGGGGGAGCGGGGATACAATGAGCAGTTCTTC	CSATGERGYNEQFF
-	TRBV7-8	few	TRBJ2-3	TGTGCCAGCAGCTTGTCCAGGGGATCTAGCACAGATACGCAGTATTTT	CASSLSRGSSTDTQYF
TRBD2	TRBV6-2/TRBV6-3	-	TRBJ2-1	TGTGCCAGCAGTTACTCCGGACTAGCGTTAGGGGAGCAGTTCTTC	CASSYSGLALGEQFF
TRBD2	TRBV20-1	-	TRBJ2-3	TGCAGTGCTCCGCCCGGGACTAGCGGCACAGATACGCAGTATTTT	CSAPPGTSGTDTQYF
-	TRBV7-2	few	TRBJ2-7	TGTGCCAGCAGTCCAAGGGAGGGCAGGGGGCGTTCCGAGCAGTACTTC	CASSPREGRGRSEQYF
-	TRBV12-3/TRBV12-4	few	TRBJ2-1	TGTGCCAGCAGTTCTCTAAGGGGAGAACCCTACAATGAGCAGTTCTTC	CASSSLRGEPYNEQFF
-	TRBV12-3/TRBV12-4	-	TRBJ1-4	TGTGCCAGCTCCCCAGACGGTGCAACTAATGAAAAACTGTTTTTT	CASSPDGATNEKLFF
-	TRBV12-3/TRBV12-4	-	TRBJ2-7	TGTGCCAGCCAGGGTAGCTCCTACGAGCAGTACTTC	CASQGSSYEQYF
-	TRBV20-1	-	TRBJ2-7	TGCAGTGGCGAGTCACAGAGCTCCTGCGAGCAGTACTTC	CSGESQSSCEQYF
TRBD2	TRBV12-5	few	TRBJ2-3	TGTGCTAGTGGTTTGGGACTAGCGGGAGGATCAGATACGCAGTATTTT	CASGLGLAGGSDTQYF
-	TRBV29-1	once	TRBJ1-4	TGCAGCGCCAGGGTTTGGGAAGAAAAACTGTTTTTT	CSARVWEEKLFF
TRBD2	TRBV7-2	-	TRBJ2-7	TGTGCCAGCAGCGCTAAGCGGGGAGGCTACGAGCAGTACTTC	CASSAKRGGYEQYF
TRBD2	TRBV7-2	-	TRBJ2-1	TGTGCCAGCAGCCCGCAACTAGCGAACTCCTACAATGAGCAGTTCTTC	CASSPQLANSYNEQFF
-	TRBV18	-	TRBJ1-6	TGTGCCAGCTCACCGGCGGGACAAAATTCACCCCTCCACTTT	CASSPAGQNSPLHF
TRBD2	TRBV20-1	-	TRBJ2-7	TGCAGTGCTAGAGAAGGTACTAGCGGGAGCAGGTACGAGCAGTACTTC	CSAREGTSGSRYEQYF